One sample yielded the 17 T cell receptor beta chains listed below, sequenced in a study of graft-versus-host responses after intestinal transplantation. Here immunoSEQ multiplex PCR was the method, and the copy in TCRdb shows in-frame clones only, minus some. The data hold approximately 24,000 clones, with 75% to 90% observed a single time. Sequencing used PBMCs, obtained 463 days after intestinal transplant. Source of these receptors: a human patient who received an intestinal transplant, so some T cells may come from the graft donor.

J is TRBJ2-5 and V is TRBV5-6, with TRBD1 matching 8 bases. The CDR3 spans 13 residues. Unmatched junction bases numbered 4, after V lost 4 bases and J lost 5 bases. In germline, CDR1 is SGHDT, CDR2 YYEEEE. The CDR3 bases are TGTGCCAGCAGCGACAGGGGATTGGAGACCCAGTACTTC. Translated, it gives CASSDRGLETQYF.

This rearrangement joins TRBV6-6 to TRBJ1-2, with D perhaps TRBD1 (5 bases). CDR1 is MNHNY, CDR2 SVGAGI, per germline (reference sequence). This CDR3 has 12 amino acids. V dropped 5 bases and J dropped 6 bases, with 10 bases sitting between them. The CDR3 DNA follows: TGTGCCAGCAGTCCCATGGGGGATGGCTACACCTTC. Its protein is CASSPMGDGYTF.

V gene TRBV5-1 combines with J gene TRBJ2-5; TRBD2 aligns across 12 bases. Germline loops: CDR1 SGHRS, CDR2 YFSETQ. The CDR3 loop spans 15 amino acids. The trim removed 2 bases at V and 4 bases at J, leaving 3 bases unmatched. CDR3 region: CASSLTGLAGETQYF. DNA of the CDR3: TGCGCCAGCAGCTTAACGGGACTAGCGGGAGAGACCCAGTACTTC.

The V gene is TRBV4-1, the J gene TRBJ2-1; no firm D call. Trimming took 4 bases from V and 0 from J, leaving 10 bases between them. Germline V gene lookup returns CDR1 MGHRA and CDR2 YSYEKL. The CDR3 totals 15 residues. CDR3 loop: CASSPTRSSYNEQFF. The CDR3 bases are TGCGCCAGCAGCCCAACAAGGAGCTCCTACAATGAGCAGTTCTTC.

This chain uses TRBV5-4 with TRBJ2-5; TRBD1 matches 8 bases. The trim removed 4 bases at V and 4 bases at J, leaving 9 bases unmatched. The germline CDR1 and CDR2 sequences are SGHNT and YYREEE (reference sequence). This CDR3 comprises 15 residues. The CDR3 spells CASSVRLTGAETQYF. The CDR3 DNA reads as TGTGCCAGCAGCGTGAGGTTGACAGGGGCAGAGACCCAGTACTTC.

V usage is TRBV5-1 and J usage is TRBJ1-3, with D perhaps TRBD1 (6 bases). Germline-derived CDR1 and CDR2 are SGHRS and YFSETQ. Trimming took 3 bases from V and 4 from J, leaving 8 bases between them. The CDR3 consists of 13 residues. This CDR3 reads CASSSGQGNTIYF. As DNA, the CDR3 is TGCGCCAGCAGCTCCGGACAGGGAAACACCATATATTTT. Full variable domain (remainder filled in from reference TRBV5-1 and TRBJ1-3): KAGVTQTPRYLIKTRGQQVTLSCSPISGHRSVSWYQQTPGQGLQFLFEYFSETQRNKGNFPGRFSGRQFSNSRSEMNVSTLELGDSALYLCASSSGQGNTIYFGEGSWLTVV.

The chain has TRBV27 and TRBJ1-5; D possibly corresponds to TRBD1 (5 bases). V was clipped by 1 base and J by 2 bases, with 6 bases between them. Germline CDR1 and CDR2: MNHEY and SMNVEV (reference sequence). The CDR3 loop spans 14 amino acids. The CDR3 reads CASSLWGGNQPQHF. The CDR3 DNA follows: TGTGCCAGCAGTTTATGGGGGGGCAATCAGCCCCAGCATTTT.

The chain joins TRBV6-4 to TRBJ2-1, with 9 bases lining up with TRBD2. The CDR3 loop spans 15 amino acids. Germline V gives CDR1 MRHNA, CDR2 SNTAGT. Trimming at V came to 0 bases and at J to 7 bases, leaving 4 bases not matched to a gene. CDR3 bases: TGTGCCAGCAGTGACTCTGCGGGGGGGCATAATGAGCAGTTCTTC. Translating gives CASSDSAGGHNEQFF.

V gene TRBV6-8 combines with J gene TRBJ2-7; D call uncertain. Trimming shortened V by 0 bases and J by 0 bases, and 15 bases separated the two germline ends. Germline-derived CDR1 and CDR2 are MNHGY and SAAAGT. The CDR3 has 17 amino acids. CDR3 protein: CASSYSSQRNSSYEQYF. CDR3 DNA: TGTGCCAGCAGTTACTCGAGCCAGCGAAACAGCTCCTACGAGCAGTACTTC.

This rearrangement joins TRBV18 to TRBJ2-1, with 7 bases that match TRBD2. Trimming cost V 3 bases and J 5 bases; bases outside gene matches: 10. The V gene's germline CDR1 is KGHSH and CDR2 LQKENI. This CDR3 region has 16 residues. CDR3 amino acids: CASSPLPSGSHNEQFF. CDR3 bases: TGTGCCAGCTCACCCCTTCCTAGCGGATCCCACAATGAGCAGTTCTTC.

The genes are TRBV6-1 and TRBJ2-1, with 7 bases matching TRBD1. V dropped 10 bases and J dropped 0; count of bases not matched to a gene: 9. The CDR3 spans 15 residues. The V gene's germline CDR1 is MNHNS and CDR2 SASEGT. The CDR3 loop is CATLDRDSSYNEQFF. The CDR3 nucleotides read TGTGCCACCCTTGACAGGGATTCCTCCTACAATGAGCAGTTCTTC.

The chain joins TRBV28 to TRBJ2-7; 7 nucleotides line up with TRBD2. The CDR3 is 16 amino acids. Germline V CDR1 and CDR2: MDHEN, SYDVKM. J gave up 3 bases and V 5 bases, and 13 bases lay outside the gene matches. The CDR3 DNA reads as TGTGCCAGCAGTCCCGCCGTGGGGGAGGGCCTCTACGAGCAGTACTTC. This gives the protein CASSPAVGEGLYEQYF.

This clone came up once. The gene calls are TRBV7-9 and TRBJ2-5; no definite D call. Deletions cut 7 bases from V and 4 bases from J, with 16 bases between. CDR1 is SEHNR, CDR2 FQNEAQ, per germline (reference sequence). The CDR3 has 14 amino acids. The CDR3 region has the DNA TGTGCCAGCACCCTAAGAGGAATTTCAGAGACCCAGTACTTC. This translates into CASTLRGISETQYF.

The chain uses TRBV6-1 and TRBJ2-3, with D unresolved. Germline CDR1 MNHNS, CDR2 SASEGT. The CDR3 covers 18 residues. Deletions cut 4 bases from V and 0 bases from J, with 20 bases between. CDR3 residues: CASSGKGILMLSTDTQYF. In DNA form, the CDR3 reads TGTGCCAGCAGTGGAAAAGGGATCCTTATGCTAAGCACAGATACGCAGTATTTT.

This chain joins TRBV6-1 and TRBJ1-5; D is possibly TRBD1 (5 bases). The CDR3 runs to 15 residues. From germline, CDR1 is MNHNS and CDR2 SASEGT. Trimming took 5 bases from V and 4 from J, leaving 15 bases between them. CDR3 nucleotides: TGTGCCAGCAGTCCCGGACACCTACTGAATCAGCCCCAGCATTTT. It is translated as CASSPGHLLNQPQHF.

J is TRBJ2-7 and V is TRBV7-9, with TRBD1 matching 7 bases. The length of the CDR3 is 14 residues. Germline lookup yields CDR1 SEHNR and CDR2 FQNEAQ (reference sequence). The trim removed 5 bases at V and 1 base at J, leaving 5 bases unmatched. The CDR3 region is CASSPPGQSYEQYF. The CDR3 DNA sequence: TGTGCCAGCAGCCCGCCGGGACAGTCCTACGAGCAGTACTTC.

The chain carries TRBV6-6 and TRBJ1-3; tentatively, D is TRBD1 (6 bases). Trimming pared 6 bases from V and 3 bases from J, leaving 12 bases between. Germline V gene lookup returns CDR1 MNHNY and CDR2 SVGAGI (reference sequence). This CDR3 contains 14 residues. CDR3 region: CASSTGLRGNTIYF. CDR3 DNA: TGTGCCAGCAGCACAGGGCTACGTGGAAACACCATATATTTT.